This TCR beta chain was documented in a study of T-cell reconstitution after alpha-beta-depleted transplantation in children. Preparing the TCRbeta library involved the use of unique molecular identifiers. One entry per CDR3 protein results from TCRdb running MiXCR on the PCR reads. The sample lists just under 150,000 distinct CDR3 sequences, roughly 9% occurring once. Ten or more counts support this clonotype. The sequence derives from a female patient aged 2-9 years who had a stem cell transplant for congenital amegakaryocytic thrombocytopenia, so the T cells may come from the graft donor. This material consisted of PBMCs, mostly from graft donor cells, taken 180 days after TCRalphabeta/CD19-depleted stem cell transplant.

The CDR3 sequence is CASWTGPSSYNEQFF. The CDR3 coding sequence is TGTGCCAGCTGGACAGGCCCGAGCTCCTACAATGAGCAGTTCTTC. V gene TRBV5-5 combines with J gene TRBJ2-1; 7 nucleotides line up with TRBD1. The CDR3 consists of 15 residues. Germline CDR1 and CDR2: SGHKS and YYEKEE (reference sequence). J lost 0 bases, V lost 7 bases, and 7 bases had no gene match.